The sequence of this TCR beta chain was determined in a study of T cell responses to AZD1222 COVID-19 vaccine. Germline CDR1 LNHDA, CDR2 SQIVND (reference sequence). Trimming stripped 5 bases from V and 6 bases from J, with 12 bases between. The CDR3 totals 13 residues. Produced via immunoSEQ multiplex PCR; TCRdb's table is partial and in-frame only. The data contain about 150,000 clones, about nine tenths of them singletons. About this clone itself: Its target is not known.

Points from the study as a whole: Donor demographics were predominantly white British with a female majority; clonal diversity may be underestimated.

This TCR was recovered from an adult in good health. Sample: peripheral blood, taken on day 0 of AZD1222 vaccination. V is TRBV19 and J is TRBJ2-3, with D possibly matching TRBD2 (5 bases). The CDR3 sequence is CASSSQASDTQYF. CDR3 DNA: TGTGCCAGTAGTTCGCAAGCTAGCGATACGCAGTATTTT.